The 7 T cell receptor beta chains presented below share a single source sample, sequenced in a study of vaccination effects on CD4 cells after COVID-19. The protocol was immunoSEQ multiplex PCR, while the TCRdb copy is restricted to in-frame clones and leaves out a portion. Among approximately 60,000 clones, just over 70% were seen once, and the ten largest hold 20% to 25%. The culture ran for 10 days before CD4+ T cells were isolated. Their recognized antigens are unknown. This sample comprised CD4+ T cells from PBMCs cultured without peptide, obtained before COVID-19 vaccination. The receptors come from a human donor who had a prior SARS-CoV-2 infection.

V and J are TRBV6-5 and TRBJ1-2; D remains unclear. Germline V gene data show CDR1 as MNHEY and CDR2 as SVGAGI. V was clipped by 7 bases and J by 1 base, with 7 bases between them. CDR3 length equals 12 residues. The CDR3 DNA sequence: TGTGCCAGCACCATAGATAACTATGGCTACACCTTC. The encoded protein is CASTIDNYGYTF.

In regard to this clone: Relative to the germline gene, one junction end is altered; a read error may explain this. This chain links TRBV9 with TRBJ1-1; 11 bases match TRBD1. Per the germline V gene, CDR1 is SGDLS and CDR2 is YYNGEE. CDR3 size: 14 residues. The CDR3 DNA reads as TGTGCCAGCAGCGTAGATGGACAGGGGGCTGAGGCTTTCTTT. This sequence encodes CASSVDGQGAEAFF.

This clone occurred a few times. The CDR3 bases are TGCAGCGCTGTCCGGGCGGGAGGGCGCTTGAAGACCCAGTACTTC. Encoded protein: CSAVRAGGRLKTQYF. The chain combines TRBV29-1 with TRBJ2-5; 9 bases map to TRBD2. Germline V lookup: CDR1 SQVTM, CDR2 ANQGSEA. The CDR3 has 15 residues. With V trimmed by 7 bases and J by 6 bases, 15 bases remained unmatched.

J is TRBJ2-7 and V is TRBV7-6; D gene unclear. This CDR3 is built from 15 residues. Germline lookup yields CDR1 SGHVS and CDR2 FNYEAQ. V was clipped by 5 bases and J by 3 bases, with 17 bases between them. The DNA of the CDR3 is TGTGCCAGCAGCCCGGCCAATCGGGCTGACTACGAGCAGTACTTC. It codes for CASSPANRADYEQYF. Full variable domain (rest looked up from reference TRBV7-6 and TRBJ2-7): GAGVSQSPRYKVTKRGQDVALRCDPISGHVSLYWYRQALGQGPEFLTYFNYEAQQDKSGLPNDRFSAERPEGSISTLTIQRTEQRDSAMYRCASSPANRADYEQYFGPGTRLTVT.

V is TRBV23-1 and J is TRBJ1-2; TRBD1 agrees at 7 bases. TRBV23-1 carries the ORF label, with uncertain function. After removal of 0 bases from V and 6 bases from J, the junction contained 7 bases not matched to a gene. There are 15 residues in the CDR3. The CDR3: CASSQSRQGLDGYTF. The DNA for the CDR3 is TGCGCCAGCAGTCAATCGAGACAGGGATTGGATGGCTACACCTTC.

The table lists this clone with a few counts. The chain has TRBV24-1 and TRBJ1-4, with 8 bases matching TRBD1. CDR1 and CDR2 from the germline V gene are KGHDR and SFDVKD. The trim removed 4 bases at V and 0 bases at J, leaving 3 bases unmatched. The CDR3 is 16 amino acids. CDR3 loop: CATSEGQASTNEKLFF. The CDR3 DNA reads TGTGCCACCAGTGAGGGACAGGCTTCAACTAATGAAAAACTGTTTTTT.

A single count supports this clone. The rearrangement uses TRBV5-1 and TRBJ1-1, with 8 positions matching TRBD1. This CDR3 is 15 amino acids long. Germline CDR1 is SGHRS and CDR2 is YFSETQ. V was clipped by 1 base and J by 11 bases; unmatched bases: 13. CDR3 bases: TGCGCCAGCAGCTTGAACGTGCAGGCAGGGGGCTCGGCTTTCTTT. It codes for CASSLNVQAGGSAFF.